The subject of this entry is one TCR beta chain. Its antigen is undetermined. This specimen comes from a study of shared clonotypes between healthy human individuals. The junction had 8 bases not matched to a gene; V was cut back by 6 bases and J by 5 bases. This CDR3 has 14 amino acids. Germline V gene lookup returns CDR1 MDHEN and CDR2 SYDVKM. Repertoires were generated with immunoSEQ multiplex PCR, while TCRdb's copy carries only in-frame clones and drops some. The sample includes a few million clones, approximately 95% of them seen just once. Study results and caveats: Naive subsets, compared against memory subsets, generally had larger estimated richness values.

The sequencing sample was made of naive CD4+ T cells from PBMCs. The subset is: CD45RA+ positively selected. The chain carries TRBV28 and TRBJ2-5; 8 bases map to TRBD2. This TCR was sampled from a man aged 18 to 35 in good health. Some clones in this sample may be carry-over from other donors' samples. CDR3 region: CASRPQAGAETQYF. The CDR3 nucleotides read TGTGCCAGCAGACCCCAAGCGGGAGCGGAGACCCAGTACTTC.